What follows is one TCR beta chain and its context. What it binds is unknown. This record belongs to a study of T cell clones after liver transplantation. Overall study: Post-transplant blood was tracked for graft-donor-reactive T cell clones identified in a pre-transplant mixed lymphocyte reaction. Timepoints were pre-transplant, pre-withdrawal, and after withdrawal was completed or failed. Findings of the study overall: Post-transplant time points were not standardized, so conclusions are preliminary. The donor-reactive repertoire was only partly measurable in two subjects, lacking donor cells.

Trimming stripped 2 bases from V and 4 bases from J, with 11 bases between. Germline CDR1 reads KGHSH; CDR2 reads LQKENI. There are 14 residues in the CDR3. The assay was immunoSEQ multiplex PCR, and TCRdb's table has in-frame clones only and misses some. Of 45,000 to 60,000 clones listed, approximately 70% are singletons. The V gene is TRBV18, the J gene TRBJ2-5; D call uncertain. The material was CD4+ T cells from blood, obtained at the approximately 15-month timepoint. This receptor was obtained from a human patient who received a liver transplant. Some T cells may be graft donor cells. The CDR3 sequence is CASSPEYNRETQYF. CDR3 DNA sequence: TGTGCCAGCTCACCAGAGTACAACCGAGAGACCCAGTACTTC.